The 16 T cell receptor beta chains in this list originate from one sample, sequenced in a study of persistence of HIV-infected CD4 T cells. The stimulus was an HIV-1 Gag 15-mer peptide pool, 0.85 to 1 ug/peptide/mL. CD4+ T cells upregulating both CD40 ligand and CD69 were sorted as responding cells. Antigens for these TCRs are unknown. This was the immunoSEQ version 4 assay in survey mode. The table came from immunoSEQ multiplex PCR; TCRdb's copy has only in-frame clones and leaves some out. The data show about 20,000 clones, around three fifths seen once. The sequencing used CD4+ T cells sorted from PBMCs after roughly 18-hour stimulation, collected from a patient who received antiretroviral therapy. These receptors were obtained from an adult woman with HIV who was CMV-seropositive.

The V and J genes are TRBV5-8 and TRBJ1-1; unclear D gene. With 0 bases removed from V and 1 base from J, the gap between germline ends came to 13 bases. The V gene's germline CDR1 is SGHTS and CDR2 YDEGEE. The CDR3 length is 16 residues. CDR3 nucleotides: TGTGCCAGCAGCTTGGAAACGGGTATCGGGAACACTGAAGCTTTCTTT. Amino acid sequence: CASSLETGIGNTEAFF. The full variable domain, completed using reference TRBV5-8 and TRBJ1-1, is EAGVTQSPTHLIKTRGQQATLRCSPISGHTSVYWYQQALGLGLQFLLWYDEGEERNRGNFPPRFSGRQFPNYSSELNVNALELEDSALYLCASSLETGIGNTEAFFGQGTRLTVV.

This clone is labeled as medium-sized. This chain links TRBV6-2 or TRBV6-3 with TRBJ1-2; D not resolved. Trimming removed 6 bases at V and 4 bases at J, with 12 bases between. The CDR3 contains 13 residues. From germline, CDR1 is MNHEY and CDR2 SVGEGT. The CDR3 DNA follows: TGTGCCAGCAGCCCTATGGAGGGCTATGGCTACACCTTC. This encodes CASSPMEGYGYTF.

A single count supports this clone. The chain combines TRBV6-6 with TRBJ2-1; 12 bases line up with TRBD2. CDR1 MNHNY and CDR2 SVGAGI come from the germline V gene (reference sequence). The length of the CDR3 is 16 residues. V gave up 6 bases and J gave up 9 bases; unmatched junction bases: 12. CDR3 residues: CASSSQTSGGRGEQFF. The CDR3 DNA follows: TGTGCCAGCAGCTCCCAGACTAGCGGGGGAAGGGGTGAGCAGTTCTTC.

CDR3 amino acids: CASSYRDRPSHGYTF. The CDR3 region has the DNA TGTGCCAGCAGTTACAGAGACAGGCCTTCACATGGCTACACCTTC. This chain joins TRBV6-2 or TRBV6-3 and TRBJ1-2; tentative D call: TRBD1 (6 bases). Trimming took off 2 bases at V and 6 bases at J, with 16 bases between the two ends. The CDR3 extends over 15 amino acids. Germline assignment: CDR1 MNHEY and CDR2 SVGEGT.

This clone has just one count. The chain links TRBV7-6 to TRBJ2-1; 7 bases match TRBD1. CDR3 length: 13 residues. Germline V CDR1 and CDR2: SGHVS, FNYEAQ. J gave up 10 bases and V 5 bases, and 8 bases lay outside the gene matches. CDR3 sequence (DNA): TGTGCCAGCAGCCAAGACAGGGTCGGCGAGCAGTTCTTC. Amino acid sequence: CASSQDRVGEQFF.

The chain uses TRBV19 and TRBJ1-4, with D perhaps TRBD1 (5 bases). The germline gives CDR1 LNHDA, CDR2 SQIVND (reference sequence). The CDR3 is 14 amino acids. Trimming took off 3 bases at V and 4 bases at J, with 9 bases between the two ends. In DNA, the CDR3 is TGTGCCAGTAGTATCCGGGGGGATAATGAAAAACTGTTTTTT. It specifies CASSIRGDNEKLFF.

This clone was recorded a few times. Other DNA sequences in the same sample also yield this CDR3. This chain links TRBV24-1 with TRBJ1-1; D gene uncertain. CDR1 and CDR2 from the germline V gene are KGHDR and SFDVKD. CDR3 length equals 12 residues. V was pared by 3 bases and J by 2 bases, with 3 bases between. CDR3 sequence (DNA): TGTGCCACCAGTGATAGTAACACTGAAGCTTTCTTT. Residues: CATSDSNTEAFF.

V usage is TRBV5-1 and J usage is TRBJ2-2, with 10 bases fitting TRBD1. V trimming: 4 bases; J trimming: 4 bases; junction bases outside the gene matches: 4. The CDR3 spans 15 residues. Germline CDR1 SGHRS, CDR2 YFSETQ. The CDR3 here is CASSPRTGGTGELFF. DNA for the CDR3: TGCGCCAGCAGCCCAAGGACAGGGGGCACCGGGGAGCTGTTTTTT.

This clone showed up just a few times. The CDR3 DNA is TGCAGCGTTAGGGGGGCGAACACCGGGGAGCTGTTTTTT. Translated, it gives CSVRGANTGELFF. The V call is TRBV29-1, the J call TRBJ2-2; D possibly matches TRBD1 or TRBD2 (6 bases each). This CDR3 contains 13 residues. The germline V gene has CDR1 SQVTM and CDR2 ANQGSEA. Trimming pared 5 bases from V and 0 bases from J, leaving 7 bases between.

By share, this clone ranks as medium-sized. The chain couples TRBV16 to TRBJ2-7; D gene uncertain. V was pared by 4 bases and J by 1 base, with 11 bases between. CDR1 and CDR2 from the germline V gene are KGHSY and FQNENV. This CDR3 has 14 residues. The CDR3, as DNA: TGTGCCAGCAGCCCACAACAACAGTCCTACGAGCAGTACTTC. Its protein is CASSPQQQSYEQYF.

The rearrangement links TRBV3-1 (or the pseudogene TRBV3-2) to TRBJ2-2; 10 nucleotides match TRBD1. V dropped 2 bases and J dropped 7; count of bases not matched to a gene: 4. The CDR3 runs 15 residues. Germline V gives CDR1 LGHDT, CDR2 YNNKEL (reference sequence). The CDR3: CASSQPGQGSGELFF. The CDR3 region has the DNA TGTGCCAGCAGCCAACCGGGACAGGGGAGCGGGGAGCTGTTTTTT.

The chain couples TRBV29-1 to TRBJ2-3; D perhaps matches TRBD1 (5 bases). CDR3 length: 12 amino acids. The germline V gene has CDR1 SQVTM and CDR2 ANQGSEA. V was pared by 0 bases and J by 6 bases, with 7 bases between. The CDR3 is CSVEDWGDTQYF. In DNA, the CDR3 is TGCAGCGTTGAAGATTGGGGCGATACGCAGTATTTT.

The J gene is TRBJ2-2, the V gene TRBV6-5; a possible D gene is TRBD1 (6 bases). V dropped 5 bases and J dropped 0 bases, with 7 bases sitting between them. The germline V gene encodes CDR1 MNHEY and CDR2 SVGAGI. There are 14 residues in the CDR3. This CDR3 reads CASSQGPNTGELFF. CDR3 coding DNA: TGTGCCAGCAGTCAGGGGCCGAACACCGGGGAGCTGTTTTTT.

This clone has a handful of counts. The rearrangement links TRBV13 to TRBJ2-7; no reliable D call. The CDR3 spans 13 residues. V was trimmed by 0 bases and J by 3 bases, leaving 6 bases between them. Germline values: CDR1 PRHDT, CDR2 FYEKMQ (reference sequence). CDR3 region: CASSLGPNYEQYF. The DNA for the CDR3 is TGTGCCAGCAGCTTAGGGCCGAACTACGAGCAGTACTTC.

For this clone: Its ends do not fully match the called genes, so a read error is possible. V gene TRBV5-1 combines with J gene TRBJ1-1, with D maybe TRBD1 (6 bases). Germline CDR1 SGHRS, CDR2 YFSETQ. The CDR3 spans 15 residues. The CDR3 bases are TGCGCCCGCAGCTTGGATTGGGGGGGGGCTGCTGAAGCTTTCTTT. Translating gives CARSLDWGGAAEAFF.

This chain connects TRBV10-2 to TRBJ1-5; TRBD1 might be the D (5 bases). V gave up 0 bases and J gave up 4 bases, with 7 bases separating them. This CDR3 has 14 amino acids. Germline CDR1 and CDR2: WSHSY and SAAADI. The DNA for the CDR3 is TGCGCCAGCAGTGAGTCAGGGGATAATCAGCCCCAGCATTTT. This sequence encodes CASSESGDNQPQHF.